These 28 T cell receptor beta chains originate from one sample sequenced in a study of blood T cell repertoires in COVID-19. Repertoires were generated with immunoSEQ multiplex PCR, while TCRdb's copy carries only in-frame clones and drops some. The repertoire holds 90,000 to 100,000 clones, roughly 89% seen once, with 18% in the top ten. The sample comprised peripheral blood. These receptors were obtained from an older woman with COVID-19, enrolled during active disease.

V is TRBV28 and J is TRBJ1-6; no firm D call. The CDR3 contains 14 residues. Trimming took 2 bases from V and 8 from J, leaving 10 bases between them. Germline V gene sequence: CDR1 MDHEN, CDR2 SYDVKM. As DNA, the CDR3 is TGTGCCAGCAGTTTAGGAGGAGCGGATTCACCCCTCCACTTT. Residues: CASSLGGADSPLHF.

The chain uses TRBV12-3 or TRBV12-4 and TRBJ1-5; D uncertain. The CDR3 has 12 residues. Trimming took off 5 bases at V and 5 bases at J, with 7 bases between the two ends. DNA for the CDR3: TGTGCCAGCAGTCTAAACGATCAGCCCCAGCATTTT. Translated: CASSLNDQPQHF.

The chain has TRBV19 and TRBJ2-2; 9 nucleotides line up with TRBD1. The CDR3 is made up of 15 amino acids. The trim removed 7 bases at V and 1 base at J, leaving 4 bases unmatched. Germline loops: CDR1 LNHDA, CDR2 SQIVND (reference sequence). CDR3 bases: TGTGCCAGTAAGATGGGACAGGGGAACACCGGGGAGCTGTTTTTT. Protein product: CASKMGQGNTGELFF.

The V gene is TRBV7-2, the J gene TRBJ1-5; D unclear. This CDR3 has 12 amino acids. Germline assignment: CDR1 SGHTA and CDR2 FQGNSA. V lost 0 bases to trimming and J lost 7 bases, with 4 bases between them. Here the CDR3 DNA reads TGTGCCAGCAGCTTAGCGGGCCAGCCCCAGCATTTT. Protein product: CASSLAGQPQHF.

This chain links TRBV6-5 with TRBJ2-7, with TRBD1 identical over 9 bases. Germline V gene lookup returns CDR1 MNHEY and CDR2 SVGAGI. The trim removed 8 bases at V and 2 bases at J, leaving 7 bases unmatched. The CDR3 spans 14 residues. CDR3 bases: TGTGCCAGCGATAGGGACAGGGCCACCTACGAGCAGTACTTC. Translating it yields CASDRDRATYEQYF.

CDR3 sequence reads: CASSLGTGGNQPQHF. Written as DNA, the CDR3 is TGTGCCAGCAGCTTGGGGACAGGGGGCAATCAGCCCCAGCATTTT. The V gene is TRBV7-9, the J gene TRBJ1-5, with 10 bases that match TRBD1. The CDR3 sequence is 15 residues long. V shed 3 bases and J 2 bases; nucleotides not matched to a gene: 1. Germline loops: CDR1 SEHNR, CDR2 FQNEAQ (reference sequence).

The CDR3 sequence is CASSDGDSLNEKLFF. The CDR3, as DNA: TGTGCCAGCAGCGACGGGGACAGCTTAAATGAAAAACTGTTTTTT. The V gene is TRBV7-9, the J gene TRBJ1-4, with 7 bases aligning to TRBD1. The CDR3 has 15 residues. J lost 5 bases, V lost 5 bases, and 8 bases had no gene match. CDR1 is SEHNR, CDR2 FQNEAQ, per germline (reference sequence).

The V and J genes are TRBV7-9 and TRBJ2-5, with 10 bases matching TRBD1. Germline V gene lookup returns CDR1 SEHNR and CDR2 FQNEAQ (reference sequence). The CDR3 contains 16 residues. The junction had 10 bases not matched to a gene; V was cut back by 4 bases and J by 5 bases. In DNA, the CDR3 is TGTGCCAGCAGCTATCCCGGGACAGGGGCCGTGGAGACCCAGTACTTC. Its protein is CASSYPGTGAVETQYF.

The V and J genes are TRBV4-1 and TRBJ1-1; D ambiguous. Trimming took 0 bases from V and 0 from J, leaving 14 bases between them. The germline V gene encodes CDR1 MGHRA and CDR2 YSYEKL. The CDR3 extends over 17 amino acids. This CDR3 reads CASSQDLQRIMNTEAFF. In nucleotides, the CDR3 is TGCGCCAGCAGCCAAGACTTACAGAGAATTATGAACACTGAAGCTTTCTTT.

The chain joins TRBV28 to TRBJ1-1; D not certain. This CDR3 is 12 amino acids long. Per germline, CDR1 MDHEN and CDR2 SYDVKM. With 2 bases removed from V and 11 bases from J, the gap between germline ends came to 12 bases. CDR3 nucleotide sequence: TGTGCCAGCAGTTTAAGGAGGGTATCGGCTTTCTTT. Its translation is CASSLRRVSAFF. The variable domain in full, with the rest retrieved from reference TRBV28 and TRBJ1-1, is DVKVTQSSRYLVKRTGEKVFLECVQDMDHENMFWYRQDPGLGLRLIYFSYDVKMKEKGDIPEGYSVSREKKERFSLILESASTNQTSMYLCASSLRRVSAFFGQGTRLTVV.

This rearrangement joins TRBV7-8 to TRBJ2-5; TRBD2 might be the D (6 bases). The germline V gene encodes CDR1 SGHVS and CDR2 FQNEAQ. Trimming stripped 7 bases from V and 2 bases from J, with 14 bases between. CDR3 length equals 14 residues. The CDR3 here is CASTVMGGQETQYF. The DNA of the CDR3 is TGTGCCAGCACCGTAATGGGGGGACAAGAGACCCAGTACTTC.

V usage is TRBV9 and J usage is TRBJ1-3; a weak D match, TRBD1 (6 bases). This CDR3 is built from 15 residues. Germline CDR1 is SGDLS and CDR2 is YYNGEE. Trimming pared 3 bases from V and 0 bases from J, leaving 10 bases between. The CDR3 coding sequence is TGTGCCAGCAGCGGAGGGGACAACTCTGGAAACACCATATATTTT. This codes for CASSGGDNSGNTIYF.

The rearrangement links TRBV7-9 to TRBJ1-2, with no clear D. Germline CDR1 and CDR2: SEHNR and FQNEAQ (reference sequence). V was clipped by 2 bases and J by 6 bases, with 10 bases between them. The CDR3 totals 13 residues. This chain's CDR3 is CASSLRPSDGYTF. Here the CDR3 DNA reads TGTGCCAGCAGCTTAAGACCCAGCGATGGCTACACCTTC.

The V gene is TRBV5-1, the J gene TRBJ2-2; 14 positions agree with TRBD2. The ends lost 4 bases at V and 8 bases at J; junction bases unmatched: 7. CDR3 length equals 16 residues. Germline lookup yields CDR1 SGHRS and CDR2 YFSETQ. CDR3 sequence: CASSPGTSGGSGELFF. In DNA form, the CDR3 reads TGCGCCAGCAGCCCTGGGACTAGCGGGGGATCTGGGGAGCTGTTTTTT. Full variable domain (remainder filled in from reference TRBV5-1 and TRBJ2-2): KAGVTQTPRYLIKTRGQQVTLSCSPISGHRSVSWYQQTPGQGLQFLFEYFSETQRNKGNFPGRFSGRQFSNSRSEMNVSTLELGDSALYLCASSPGTSGGSGELFFGEGSRLTVL.

The chain combines TRBV6-2 or TRBV6-3 with TRBJ1-2; 8 bases align to TRBD1. The CDR3 is 15 residues long. Germline CDR1 MNHEY, CDR2 SVGEGT. J lost 4 bases, V lost 2 bases, and 6 bases had no gene match. CDR3 loop: CASSYTDRVLYGYTF. The CDR3 DNA sequence: TGTGCCAGCAGTTACACGGACAGGGTTCTCTATGGCTACACCTTC.

The V and J genes are TRBV5-1 and TRBJ2-3; D might be TRBD1 (6 bases). The CDR3 extends over 16 amino acids. The germline V gene encodes CDR1 SGHRS and CDR2 YFSETQ. The V end was cut by 4 bases, the J end by 4 bases, with 19 bases between. The CDR3 DNA follows: TGCGCCAGCAGCGCCCCGGGACCACCAGGGGCAGATACGCAGTATTTT. Translated, it gives CASSAPGPPGADTQYF.

The chain couples TRBV7-2 to TRBJ1-6; tentatively, D is TRBD1 (5 bases). This CDR3 comprises 16 residues. V was trimmed by 8 bases and J by 10 bases, leaving 24 bases between them. Germline CDR1 reads SGHTA; CDR2 reads FQGNSA. The CDR3 here is CASQPGTARQGSPLHF. The CDR3 region has the DNA TGTGCCAGCCAGCCGGGTACCGCCAGGCAGGGCTCACCCCTCCACTTT.

The CDR3, as DNA: TGTGCCAACGGACAGGGGAACACCGGGGAGCTGTTTTTT. This codes for CANGQGNTGELFF. The rearrangement joins TRBV28 to TRBJ2-2; 8 bases are shared with TRBD1. V lost 10 bases and J lost 1; bases outside the gene matches: 2. CDR1 MDHEN and CDR2 SYDVKM come from the germline V gene. The CDR3 totals 13 residues.

V and J are TRBV6-5 and TRBJ1-4; 8 positions match TRBD1. The CDR3 covers 14 residues. V lost 6 bases, J lost 5 bases, and 5 bases stayed unmatched. The germline V gene has CDR1 MNHEY and CDR2 SVGAGI. The CDR3 is CASSGQGLNEKLFF. Written as DNA, the CDR3 is TGTGCCAGCAGCGGACAGGGCCTCAATGAAAAACTGTTTTTT.

V is TRBV7-8 and J is TRBJ2-7, with D possibly matching TRBD2 (6 bases). The germline CDR1 and CDR2 sequences are SGHVS and FQNEAQ. V was pared by 11 bases and J by 3 bases, with 17 bases between. The CDR3 covers 13 residues. CDR3 protein: CASGVGLIYEQYF. Written as DNA, the CDR3 is TGTGCCTCGGGGGTGGGACTGATCTACGAGCAGTACTTC.

V gene TRBV6-5 combines with J gene TRBJ2-7; 8 bases fit TRBD2. Trimming cost V 5 bases and J 2 bases; bases outside gene matches: 5. Germline CDR1 MNHEY, CDR2 SVGAGI. This CDR3 is built from 14 residues. As DNA, the CDR3 is TGTGCCAGCAGTCGAACTAGCGGTACCTACGAGCAGTACTTC. Its protein is CASSRTSGTYEQYF.

Here the CDR3 DNA reads TGCAGTGCTAGTCTGCGGGGGGCGAACACCGGGGAGCTGTTTTTT. Protein product: CSASLRGANTGELFF. V is TRBV20-1 and J is TRBJ2-2, with 8 bases fitting TRBD2. Germline V gene lookup returns CDR1 DFQATT and CDR2 SNEGSKA (reference sequence). V was clipped by 3 bases and J by 0 bases; unmatched bases: 3. CDR3 length equals 15 residues.

The CDR3 here is CASSQRRVKNTEAFF. CDR3 in DNA: TGTGCCAGCAGTCAACGACGGGTCAAGAACACTGAAGCTTTCTTT. The rearrangement joins TRBV3-1 (or the pseudogene TRBV3-2) to TRBJ1-1; no clear D gene. The germline V gene has CDR1 LGHDT and CDR2 YNNKEL (reference sequence). V was trimmed by 6 bases and J by 1 base, leaving 15 bases between them. CDR3 length: 15 residues.

This chain uses TRBV5-8 with TRBJ1-4; D is perhaps TRBD1 (6 bases). CDR1 is SGHTS, CDR2 YDEGEE, per germline. V was cut by 4 bases and J by 7 bases, with 14 bases left in between. The CDR3 totals 14 residues. CDR3 amino acids: CASSRTGFGEKLFF. The CDR3 DNA is TGTGCCAGCAGCCGAACAGGGTTTGGTGAAAAACTGTTTTTT. Based on the CDR3 plus reference TRBV5-8 and TRBJ1-4, the full variable domain is EAGVTQSPTHLIKTRGQQATLRCSPISGHTSVYWYQQALGLGLQFLLWYDEGEERNRGNFPPRFSGRQFPNYSSELNVNALELEDSALYLCASSRTGFGEKLFFGSGTQLSVL.

The table lists this clone with a few counts. The CDR3 sequence: CASSLDPGGYEQYF. The DNA for the CDR3 is TGCGCCAGCAGCTTGGATCCAGGAGGCTACGAGCAGTACTTC. The gene calls are TRBV5-1 and TRBJ2-7, with D possibly being TRBD2 (5 bases). The germline V gene has CDR1 SGHRS and CDR2 YFSETQ. The CDR3 covers 14 residues. Trimming cost V 0 bases and J 3 bases, with 10 bases left between them. The variable domain in full, completed from reference TRBV5-1 and TRBJ2-7, reads KAGVTQTPRYLIKTRGQQVTLSCSPISGHRSVSWYQQTPGQGLQFLFEYFSETQRNKGNFPGRFSGRQFSNSRSEMNVSTLELGDSALYLCASSLDPGGYEQYFGPGTRLTVT.

This chain links TRBV7-8 with TRBJ1-2; D is perhaps TRBD1 (5 bases). V shed 2 bases and J shed 5 bases, with 12 bases lying between them. This CDR3 is built from 14 residues. CDR1 SGHVS and CDR2 FQNEAQ come from the germline V gene. This CDR3 reads CASSLLRGPYGYTF. CDR3 sequence (DNA): TGTGCCAGCAGCTTACTTAGGGGCCCTTATGGCTACACCTTC. Variable domain in full (rest from reference TRBV7-8 and TRBJ1-2): GAGVSQSPRYKVAKRGQDVALRCDPISGHVSLFWYQQALGQGPEFLTYFQNEAQLDKSGLPSDRFFAERPEGSVSTLKIQRTQQEDSAVYLCASSLLRGPYGYTFGSGTRLTVV.

The V gene is TRBV7-6, the J gene TRBJ1-6; 8 nucleotides line up with TRBD1. CDR3 length equals 15 residues. The junction had 3 bases not matched to a gene; V was cut back by 1 base and J by 7 bases. Per germline, CDR1 SGHVS and CDR2 FNYEAQ. The DNA for the CDR3 is TGTGCCAGCAGCTTAGGACAGGGGTCGAATTCACCCCTCCACTTT. It yields the protein CASSLGQGSNSPLHF.

This sequence joins TRBV5-5 and TRBJ1-3, with TRBD1 as a possible D gene (6 bases). The CDR3 length is 17 residues. Per the germline V gene, CDR1 is SGHKS and CDR2 is YYEKEE (reference sequence). The V gene lost 0 bases and the J gene lost 4 bases, with 17 bases spanning the gap. CDR3 in amino acids: CASSLATGGASGNTIYF. CDR3 sequence (DNA): TGTGCCAGCAGCTTGGCTACGGGGGGCGCTTCGGGAAACACCATATATTTT.